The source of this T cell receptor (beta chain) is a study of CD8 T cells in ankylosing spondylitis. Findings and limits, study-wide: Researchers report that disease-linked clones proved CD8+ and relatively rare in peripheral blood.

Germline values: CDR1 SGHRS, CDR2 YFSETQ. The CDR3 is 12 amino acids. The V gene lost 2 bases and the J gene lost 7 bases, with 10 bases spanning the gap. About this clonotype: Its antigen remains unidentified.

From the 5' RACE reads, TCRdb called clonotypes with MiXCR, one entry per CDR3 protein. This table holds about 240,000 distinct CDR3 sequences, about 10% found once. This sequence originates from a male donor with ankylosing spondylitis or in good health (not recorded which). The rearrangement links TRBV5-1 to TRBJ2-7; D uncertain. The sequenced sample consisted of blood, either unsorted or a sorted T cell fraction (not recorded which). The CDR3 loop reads CASSFSASEQYF. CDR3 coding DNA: TGCGCCAGCAGCTTTTCTGCGAGTGAGCAGTACTTC.